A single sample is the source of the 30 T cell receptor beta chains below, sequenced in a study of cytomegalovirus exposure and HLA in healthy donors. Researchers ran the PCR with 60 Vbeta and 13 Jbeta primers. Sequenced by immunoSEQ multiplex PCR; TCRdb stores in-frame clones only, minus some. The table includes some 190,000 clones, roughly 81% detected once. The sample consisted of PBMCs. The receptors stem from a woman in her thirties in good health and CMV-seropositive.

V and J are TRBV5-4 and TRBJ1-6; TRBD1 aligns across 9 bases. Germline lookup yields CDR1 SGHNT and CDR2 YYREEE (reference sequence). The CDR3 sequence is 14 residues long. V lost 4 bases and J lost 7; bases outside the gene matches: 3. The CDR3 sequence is CASSLGQGNSPLHF. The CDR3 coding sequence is TGTGCCAGCAGCCTGGGACAGGGAAATTCACCCCTCCACTTT.

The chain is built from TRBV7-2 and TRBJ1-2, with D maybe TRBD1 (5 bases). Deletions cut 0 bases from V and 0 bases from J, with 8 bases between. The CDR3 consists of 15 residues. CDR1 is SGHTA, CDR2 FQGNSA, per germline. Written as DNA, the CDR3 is TGTGCCAGCAGCTTAGCCGGGACTACTAACTATGGCTACACCTTC. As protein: CASSLAGTTNYGYTF.

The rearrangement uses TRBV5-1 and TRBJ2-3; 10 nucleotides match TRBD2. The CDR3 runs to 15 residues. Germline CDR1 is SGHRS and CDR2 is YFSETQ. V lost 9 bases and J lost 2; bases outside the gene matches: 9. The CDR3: CATTLAGQTTDTQYF. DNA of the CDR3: TGCGCCACAACACTAGCGGGACAGACCACAGATACGCAGTATTTT.

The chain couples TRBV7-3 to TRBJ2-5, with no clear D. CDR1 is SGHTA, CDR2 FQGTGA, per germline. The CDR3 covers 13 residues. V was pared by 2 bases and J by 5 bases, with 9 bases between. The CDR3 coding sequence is TGTGCCAGCAGCTTACGACTTGGGGAGACCCAGTACTTC. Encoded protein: CASSLRLGETQYF.

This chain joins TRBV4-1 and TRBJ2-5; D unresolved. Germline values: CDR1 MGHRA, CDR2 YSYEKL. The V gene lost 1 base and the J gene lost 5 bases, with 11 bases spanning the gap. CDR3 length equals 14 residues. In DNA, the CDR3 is TGCGCCAGCAGCCAAGTGAGACTTCGGGAGACCCAGTACTTC. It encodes CASSQVRLRETQYF.

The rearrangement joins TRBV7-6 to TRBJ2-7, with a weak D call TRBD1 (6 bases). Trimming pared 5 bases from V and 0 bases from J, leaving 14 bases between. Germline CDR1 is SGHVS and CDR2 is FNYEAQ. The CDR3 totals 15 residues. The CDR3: CASSREGGSSYEQYF. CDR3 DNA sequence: TGTGCCAGCAGCCGAGAAGGGGGAAGCTCCTACGAGCAGTACTTC.

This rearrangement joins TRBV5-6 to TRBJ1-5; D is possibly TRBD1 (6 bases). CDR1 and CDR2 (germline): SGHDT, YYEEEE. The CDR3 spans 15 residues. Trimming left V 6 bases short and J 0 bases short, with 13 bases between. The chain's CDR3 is CASTKGGYSNQPQHF. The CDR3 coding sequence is TGTGCCAGCACCAAGGGGGGGTATAGCAATCAGCCCCAGCATTTT.

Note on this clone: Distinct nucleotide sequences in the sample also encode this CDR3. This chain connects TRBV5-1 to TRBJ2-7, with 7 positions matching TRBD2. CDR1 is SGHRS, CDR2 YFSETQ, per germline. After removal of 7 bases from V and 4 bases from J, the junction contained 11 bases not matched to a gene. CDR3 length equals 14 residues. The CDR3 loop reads CASSPGPGGYEQYF. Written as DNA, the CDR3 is TGCGCCAGCTCCCCAGGCCCGGGGGGATACGAGCAGTACTTC.

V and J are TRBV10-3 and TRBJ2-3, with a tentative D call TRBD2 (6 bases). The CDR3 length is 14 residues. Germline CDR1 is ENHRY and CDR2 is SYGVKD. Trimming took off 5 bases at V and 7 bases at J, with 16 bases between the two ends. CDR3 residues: CAISLGLGYNTQYF. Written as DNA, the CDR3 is TGTGCCATCAGTTTGGGACTGGGTTACAATACGCAGTATTTT.

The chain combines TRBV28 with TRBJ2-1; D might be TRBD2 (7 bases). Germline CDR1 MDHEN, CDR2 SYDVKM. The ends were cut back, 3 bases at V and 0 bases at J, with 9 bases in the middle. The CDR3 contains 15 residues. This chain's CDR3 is CASSFGGHSYNEQFF. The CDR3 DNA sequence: TGTGCCAGCAGTTTCGGGGGGCACTCCTACAATGAGCAGTTCTTC.

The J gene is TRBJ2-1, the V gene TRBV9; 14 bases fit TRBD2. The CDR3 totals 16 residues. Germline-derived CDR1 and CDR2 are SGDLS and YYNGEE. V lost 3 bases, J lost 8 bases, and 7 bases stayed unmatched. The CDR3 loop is CASSAPTSGGVDEQFF. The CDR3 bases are TGTGCCAGCAGCGCCCCGACTAGCGGGGGGGTCGATGAGCAGTTCTTC.

Written as DNA, the CDR3 is TGTGCCAGCAGCCAAGAGGGTGCGGGAGGGGCCACAGATACGCAGTATTTT. Its protein product is CASSQEGAGGATDTQYF. This sequence joins TRBV4-2 and TRBJ2-3, with 9 bases aligning to TRBD2. Per germline, CDR1 LGHNA and CDR2 YNFKEQ. With V trimmed by 0 bases and J by 2 bases, 6 bases remained unmatched. The CDR3 covers 17 residues.

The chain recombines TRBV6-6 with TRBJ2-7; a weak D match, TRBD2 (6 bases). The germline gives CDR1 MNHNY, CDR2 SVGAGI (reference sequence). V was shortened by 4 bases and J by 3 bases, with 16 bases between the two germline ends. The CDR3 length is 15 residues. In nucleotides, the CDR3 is TGTGCCAGCAGTTCCCTGCCTGGGCGGGGCTACGAGCAGTACTTC. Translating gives CASSSLPGRGYEQYF.

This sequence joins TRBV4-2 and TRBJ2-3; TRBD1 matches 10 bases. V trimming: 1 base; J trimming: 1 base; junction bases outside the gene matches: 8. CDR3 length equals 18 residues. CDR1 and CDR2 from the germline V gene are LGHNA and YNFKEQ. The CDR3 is CASSQGGTGEPGTDTQYF. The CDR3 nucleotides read TGTGCCAGCAGCCAAGGGGGGACAGGGGAGCCCGGCACAGATACGCAGTATTTT.

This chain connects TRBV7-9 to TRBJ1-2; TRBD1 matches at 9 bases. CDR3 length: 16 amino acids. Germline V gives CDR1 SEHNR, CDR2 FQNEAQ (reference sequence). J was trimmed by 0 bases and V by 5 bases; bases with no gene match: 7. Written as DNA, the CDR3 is TGTGCCAGCAGCAACAGGACAGGGGAGACTAACTATGGCTACACCTTC. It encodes CASSNRTGETNYGYTF.

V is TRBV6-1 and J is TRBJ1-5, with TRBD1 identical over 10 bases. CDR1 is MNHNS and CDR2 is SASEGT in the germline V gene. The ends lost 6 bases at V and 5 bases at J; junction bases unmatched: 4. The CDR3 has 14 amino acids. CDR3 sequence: CASSWDRGDQPQHF. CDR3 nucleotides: TGTGCCAGCAGCTGGGACAGGGGAGATCAGCCCCAGCATTTT.

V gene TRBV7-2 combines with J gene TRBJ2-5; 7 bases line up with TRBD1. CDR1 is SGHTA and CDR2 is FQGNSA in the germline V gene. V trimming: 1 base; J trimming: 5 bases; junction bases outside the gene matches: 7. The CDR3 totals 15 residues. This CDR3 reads CASSLVPGRGETQYF. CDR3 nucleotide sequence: TGTGCCAGCAGCTTAGTCCCCGGCAGGGGGGAGACCCAGTACTTC.

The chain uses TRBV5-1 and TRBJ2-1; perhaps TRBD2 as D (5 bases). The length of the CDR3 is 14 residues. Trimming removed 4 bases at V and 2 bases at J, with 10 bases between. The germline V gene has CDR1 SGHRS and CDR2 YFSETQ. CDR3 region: CASSPFGTYNEQFF. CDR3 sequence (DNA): TGCGCCAGCAGCCCCTTCGGGACCTACAATGAGCAGTTCTTC.

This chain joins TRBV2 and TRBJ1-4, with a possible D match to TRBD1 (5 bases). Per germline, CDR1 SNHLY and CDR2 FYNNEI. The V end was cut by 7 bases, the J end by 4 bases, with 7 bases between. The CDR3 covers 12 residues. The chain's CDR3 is CASNRFNEKLFF. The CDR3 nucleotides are TGTGCCAGCAACAGGTTTAATGAAAAACTGTTTTTT.

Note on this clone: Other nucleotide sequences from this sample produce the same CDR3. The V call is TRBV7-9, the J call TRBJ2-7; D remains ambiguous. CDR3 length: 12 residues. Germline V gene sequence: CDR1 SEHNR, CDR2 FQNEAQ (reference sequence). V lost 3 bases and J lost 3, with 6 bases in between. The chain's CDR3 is CASSLGSYEQYF. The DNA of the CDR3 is TGTGCCAGCAGCTTGGGCAGCTACGAGCAGTACTTC.

The DNA of the CDR3 is TGTGCCAGCGCGACAGGGGGAATGGGGAACACTGAAGCTTTCTTT. Amino acids: CASATGGMGNTEAFF. The chain couples TRBV18 to TRBJ1-1, with TRBD1 identical over 9 bases. Trimming cost V 8 bases and J 1 base; bases outside gene matches: 8. The CDR3 sequence is 15 residues long. Germline CDR1 is KGHSH and CDR2 is LQKENI. Looking up the rest from reference TRBV18 and TRBJ1-1 gives the full variable domain: NAGVMQNPRHLVRRRGQEARLRCSPMKGHSHVYWYRQLPEEGLKFMVYLQKENIIDESGMPKERFSAEFPKEGPSILRIQQVVRGDSAAYFCASATGGMGNTEAFFGQGTRLTVV.

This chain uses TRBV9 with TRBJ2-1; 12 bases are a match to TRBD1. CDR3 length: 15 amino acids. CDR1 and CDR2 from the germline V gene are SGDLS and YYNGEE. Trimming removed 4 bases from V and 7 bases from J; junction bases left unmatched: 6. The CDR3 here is CASSNRDRGQNEQFF. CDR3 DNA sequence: TGTGCCAGCAGCAACCGGGACAGGGGGCAGAATGAGCAGTTCTTC.

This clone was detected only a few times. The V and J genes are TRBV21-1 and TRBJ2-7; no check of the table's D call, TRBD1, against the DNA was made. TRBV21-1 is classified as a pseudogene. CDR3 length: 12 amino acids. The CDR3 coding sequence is TGTGCCAGCCCCGGACACCCCTACGAGCAGTACTTC. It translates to CASPGHPYEQYF.

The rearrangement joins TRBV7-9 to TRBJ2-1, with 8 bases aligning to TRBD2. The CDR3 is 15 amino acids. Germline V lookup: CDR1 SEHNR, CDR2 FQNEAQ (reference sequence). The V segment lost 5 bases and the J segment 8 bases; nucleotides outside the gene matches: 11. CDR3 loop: CASSPGGGRYDEQFF. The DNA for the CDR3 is TGTGCCAGCAGCCCTGGAGGCGGGAGGTATGATGAGCAGTTCTTC. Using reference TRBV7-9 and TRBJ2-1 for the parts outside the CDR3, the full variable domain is DTGVSQNPRHKITKRGQNVTFRCDPISEHNRLYWYRQTLGQGPEFLTYFQNEAQLEKSRLLSDRFSAERPKGSFSTLEIQRTEQGDSAMYLCASSPGGGRYDEQFFGPGTRLTVL.

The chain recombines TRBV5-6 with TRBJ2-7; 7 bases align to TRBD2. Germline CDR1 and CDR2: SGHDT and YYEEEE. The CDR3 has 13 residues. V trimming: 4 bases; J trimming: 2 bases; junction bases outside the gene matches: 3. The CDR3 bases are TGTGCCAGCAGCCCCCGGGAGGCCTACGAGCAGTACTTC. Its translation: CASSPREAYEQYF.

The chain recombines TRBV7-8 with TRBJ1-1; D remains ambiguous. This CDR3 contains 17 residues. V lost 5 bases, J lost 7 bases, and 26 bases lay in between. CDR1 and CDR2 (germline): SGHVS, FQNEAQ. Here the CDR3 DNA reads TGTGCCAGCAGCCCTAGTACCTCTCCGGGATCATCCATTGAAGCTTTCTTT. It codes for CASSPSTSPGSSIEAFF. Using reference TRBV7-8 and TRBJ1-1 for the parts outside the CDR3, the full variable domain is GAGVSQSPRYKVAKRGQDVALRCDPISGHVSLFWYQQALGQGPEFLTYFQNEAQLDKSGLPSDRFFAERPEGSVSTLKIQRTQQEDSAVYLCASSPSTSPGSSIEAFFGQGTRLTVV.

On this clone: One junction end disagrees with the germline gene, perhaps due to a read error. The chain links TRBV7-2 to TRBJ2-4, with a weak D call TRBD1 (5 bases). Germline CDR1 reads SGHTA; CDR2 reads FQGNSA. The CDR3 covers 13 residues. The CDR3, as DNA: TGTGCCAGCAGCTTAGATCGGTTGGCAGGGTGGGACTTC. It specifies CASSLDRLAGWDF. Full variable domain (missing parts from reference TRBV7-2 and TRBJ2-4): GAGVSQSPSNKVTEKGKDVELRCDPISGHTALYWYRQSLGQGLEFLIYFQGNSAPDKSGLPSDRFSAERTGGSVSTLTIQRTQQEDSAVYLCASSLDRLAGWDFGAGTRLSVL.

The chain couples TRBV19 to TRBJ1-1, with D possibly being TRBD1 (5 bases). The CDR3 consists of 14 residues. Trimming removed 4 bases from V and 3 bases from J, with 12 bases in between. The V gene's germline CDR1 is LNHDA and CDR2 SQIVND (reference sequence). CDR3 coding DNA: TGTGCCAGTAGTAGCTGGACATCTTACACTGAAGCTTTCTTT. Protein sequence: CASSSWTSYTEAFF. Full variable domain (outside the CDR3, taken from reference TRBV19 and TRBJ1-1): DGGITQSPKYLFRKEGQNVTLSCEQNLNHDAMYWYRQDPGQGLRLIYYSQIVNDFQKGDIAEGYSVSREKKESFPLTVTSAQKNPTAFYLCASSSWTSYTEAFFGQGTRLTVV.

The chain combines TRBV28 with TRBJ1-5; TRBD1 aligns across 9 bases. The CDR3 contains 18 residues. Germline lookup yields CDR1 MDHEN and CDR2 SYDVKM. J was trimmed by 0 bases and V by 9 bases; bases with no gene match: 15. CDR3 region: CASSPSRDRENSNQPQHF. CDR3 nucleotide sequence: TGTGCCAGTTCCCCGTCCCGGGACAGGGAAAATAGCAATCAGCCCCAGCATTTT.

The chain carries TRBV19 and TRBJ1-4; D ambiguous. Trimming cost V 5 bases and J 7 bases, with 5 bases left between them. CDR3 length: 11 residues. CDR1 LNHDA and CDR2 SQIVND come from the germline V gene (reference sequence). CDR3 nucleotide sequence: TGTGCCAGTAGTTTTAGTGAAAAACTGTTTTTT. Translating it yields CASSFSEKLFF.